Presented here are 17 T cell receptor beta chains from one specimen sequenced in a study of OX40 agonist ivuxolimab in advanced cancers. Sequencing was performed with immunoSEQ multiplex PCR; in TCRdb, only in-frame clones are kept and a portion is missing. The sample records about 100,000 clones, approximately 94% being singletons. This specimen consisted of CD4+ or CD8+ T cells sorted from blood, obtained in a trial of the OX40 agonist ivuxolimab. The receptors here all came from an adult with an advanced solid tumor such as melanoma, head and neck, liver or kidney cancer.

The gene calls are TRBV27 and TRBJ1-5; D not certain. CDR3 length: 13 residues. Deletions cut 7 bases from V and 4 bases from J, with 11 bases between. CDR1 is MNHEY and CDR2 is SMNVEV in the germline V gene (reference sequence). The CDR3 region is CASKQQDNQPQHF. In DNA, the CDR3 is TGTGCCAGCAAACAGCAGGATAATCAGCCCCAGCATTTT.

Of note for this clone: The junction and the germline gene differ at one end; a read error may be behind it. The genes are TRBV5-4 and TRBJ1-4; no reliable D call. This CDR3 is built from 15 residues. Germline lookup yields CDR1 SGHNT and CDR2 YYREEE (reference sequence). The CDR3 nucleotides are TGCGCCAGCAGCCCCCGTTTGGCAACTAATGAAAAACTGTTTTTT. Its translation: CASSPRLATNEKLFF.

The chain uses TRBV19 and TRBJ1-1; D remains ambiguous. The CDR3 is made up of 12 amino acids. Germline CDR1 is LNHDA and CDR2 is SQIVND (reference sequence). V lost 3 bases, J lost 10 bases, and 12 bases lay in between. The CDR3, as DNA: TGTGCCAGTAGTATGGTGGGGTTGGTAGCTTTCTTT. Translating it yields CASSMVGLVAFF. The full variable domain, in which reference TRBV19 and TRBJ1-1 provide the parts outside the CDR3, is DGGITQSPKYLFRKEGQNVTLSCEQNLNHDAMYWYRQDPGQGLRLIYYSQIVNDFQKGDIAEGYSVSREKKESFPLTVTSAQKNPTAFYLCASSMVGLVAFFGQGTRLTVV.

In nucleotides, the CDR3 is TGTGCCAGCACCCGACTAGCGGAAGATACGCAGTATTTT. Translating gives CASTRLAEDTQYF. The genes are TRBV5-4 and TRBJ2-3; 9 nucleotides agree with TRBD2. The CDR3 is 13 residues long. V gave up 6 bases and J gave up 5 bases; unmatched junction bases: 4. Germline values: CDR1 SGHNT, CDR2 YYREEE (reference sequence).

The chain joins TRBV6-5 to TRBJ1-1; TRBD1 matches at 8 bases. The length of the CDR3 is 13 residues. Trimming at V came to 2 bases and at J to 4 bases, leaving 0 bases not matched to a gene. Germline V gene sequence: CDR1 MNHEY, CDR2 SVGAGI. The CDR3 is CASSYTGGTEAFF. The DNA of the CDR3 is TGTGCCAGCAGTTACACAGGGGGCACTGAAGCTTTCTTT.

The CDR3 spells CASSTEGLSYNEQFF. CDR3 bases: TGTGCCAGCAGTACCGAGGGACTCTCCTACAATGAGCAGTTCTTC. The rearrangement joins TRBV27 to TRBJ2-1; D might be TRBD2 (6 bases). V dropped 5 bases and J dropped 0 bases, with 11 bases sitting between them. This CDR3 region has 15 residues. Germline-derived CDR1 and CDR2 are MNHEY and SMNVEV (reference sequence).

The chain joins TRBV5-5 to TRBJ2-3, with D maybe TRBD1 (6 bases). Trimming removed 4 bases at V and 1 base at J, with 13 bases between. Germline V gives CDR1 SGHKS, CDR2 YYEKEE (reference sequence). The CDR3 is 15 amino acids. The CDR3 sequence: CASSPVGAGTDTQYF. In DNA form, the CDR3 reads TGTGCCAGCAGCCCCGTGGGGGCCGGCACAGATACGCAGTATTTT.

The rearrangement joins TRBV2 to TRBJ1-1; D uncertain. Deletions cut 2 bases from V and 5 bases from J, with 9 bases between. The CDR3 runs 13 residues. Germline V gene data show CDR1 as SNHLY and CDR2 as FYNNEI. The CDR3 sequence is CASSETRETEAFF. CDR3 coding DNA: TGTGCCAGCAGTGAAACCCGGGAGACTGAAGCTTTCTTT. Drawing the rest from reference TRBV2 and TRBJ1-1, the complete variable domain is EPEVTQTPSHQVTQMGQEVILRCVPISNHLYFYWYRQILGQKVEFLVSFYNNEISEKSEIFDDQFSVERPDGSNFTLKIRSTKLEDSAMYFCASSETRETEAFFGQGTRLTVV.

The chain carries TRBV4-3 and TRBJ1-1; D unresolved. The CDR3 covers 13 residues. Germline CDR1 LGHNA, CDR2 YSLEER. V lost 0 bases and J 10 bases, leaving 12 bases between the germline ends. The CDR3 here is CASSQDRAFGAFF. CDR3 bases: TGCGCCAGCAGCCAAGATCGGGCCTTCGGAGCTTTCTTT.

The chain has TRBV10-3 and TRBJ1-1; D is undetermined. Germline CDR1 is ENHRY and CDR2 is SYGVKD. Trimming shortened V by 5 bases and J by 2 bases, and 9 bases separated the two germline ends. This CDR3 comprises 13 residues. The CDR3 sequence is CAISIEPNTEAFF. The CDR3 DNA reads TGTGCCATCAGTATTGAACCCAACACTGAAGCTTTCTTT.

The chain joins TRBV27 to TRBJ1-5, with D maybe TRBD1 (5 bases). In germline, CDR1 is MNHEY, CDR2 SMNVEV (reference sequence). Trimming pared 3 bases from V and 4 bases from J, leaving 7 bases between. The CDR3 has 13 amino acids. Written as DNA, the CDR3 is TGTGCCAGCAGTTTCAGGGAAAATCAGCCCCAGCATTTT. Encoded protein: CASSFRENQPQHF.

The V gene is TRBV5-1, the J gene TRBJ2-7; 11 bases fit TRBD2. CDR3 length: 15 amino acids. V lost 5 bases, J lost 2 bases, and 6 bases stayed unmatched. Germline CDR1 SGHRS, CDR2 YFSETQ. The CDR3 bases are TGCGCCAGCAGATCACCTAGCGGGAGGACCTACGAGCAGTACTTC. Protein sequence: CASRSPSGRTYEQYF.

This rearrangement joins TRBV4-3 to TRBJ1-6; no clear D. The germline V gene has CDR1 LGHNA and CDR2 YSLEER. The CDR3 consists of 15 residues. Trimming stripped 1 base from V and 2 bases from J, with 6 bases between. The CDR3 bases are TGCGCCAGCAGCCAAGGGGAGACCTATAATTCACCCCTCCACTTT. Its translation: CASSQGETYNSPLHF.

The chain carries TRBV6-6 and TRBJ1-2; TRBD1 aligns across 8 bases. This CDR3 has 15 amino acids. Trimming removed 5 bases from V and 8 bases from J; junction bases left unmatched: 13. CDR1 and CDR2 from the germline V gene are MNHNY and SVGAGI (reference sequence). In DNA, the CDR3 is TGTGCCAGCAGTAACCACGGACAGGGCCAAGGGGGCTACACCTTC. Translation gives CASSNHGQGQGGYTF.

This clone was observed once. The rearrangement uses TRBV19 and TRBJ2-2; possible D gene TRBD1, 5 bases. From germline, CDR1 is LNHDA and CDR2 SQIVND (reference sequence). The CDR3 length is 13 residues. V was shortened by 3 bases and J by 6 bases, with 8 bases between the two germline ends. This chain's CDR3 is CASSIRDPGELFF. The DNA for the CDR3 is TGTGCCAGTAGTATCAGGGATCCCGGGGAGCTGTTTTTT.

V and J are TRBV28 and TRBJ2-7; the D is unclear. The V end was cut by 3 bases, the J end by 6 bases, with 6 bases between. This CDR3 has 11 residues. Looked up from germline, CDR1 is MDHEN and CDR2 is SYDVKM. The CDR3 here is CASSFRLEQYF. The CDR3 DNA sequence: TGTGCCAGCAGTTTCCGCCTCGAGCAGTACTTC.

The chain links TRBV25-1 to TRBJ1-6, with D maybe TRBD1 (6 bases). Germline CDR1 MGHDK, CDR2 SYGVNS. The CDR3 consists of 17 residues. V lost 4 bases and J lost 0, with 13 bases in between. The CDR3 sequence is CASSVGTPSSYNSPLHF. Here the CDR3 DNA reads TGTGCCAGCAGTGTCGGGACACCGAGCTCCTATAATTCACCCCTCCACTTT.